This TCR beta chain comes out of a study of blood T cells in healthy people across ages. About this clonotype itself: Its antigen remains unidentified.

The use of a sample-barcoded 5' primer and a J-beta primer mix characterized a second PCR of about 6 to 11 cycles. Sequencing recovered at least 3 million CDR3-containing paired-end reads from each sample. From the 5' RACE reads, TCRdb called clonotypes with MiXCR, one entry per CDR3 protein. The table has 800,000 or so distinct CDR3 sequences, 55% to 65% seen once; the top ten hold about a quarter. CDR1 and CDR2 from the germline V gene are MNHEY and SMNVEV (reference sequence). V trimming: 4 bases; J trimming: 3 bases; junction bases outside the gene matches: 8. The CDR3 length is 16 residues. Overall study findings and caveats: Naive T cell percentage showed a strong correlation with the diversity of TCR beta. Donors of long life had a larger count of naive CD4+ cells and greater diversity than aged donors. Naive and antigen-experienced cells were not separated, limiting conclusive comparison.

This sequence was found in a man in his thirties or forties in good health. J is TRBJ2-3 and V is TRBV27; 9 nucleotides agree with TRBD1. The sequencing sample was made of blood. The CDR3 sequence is CASSYRTGVRTDTQYF. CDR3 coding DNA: TGTGCCAGCAGTTACCGGACAGGGGTGAGGACAGATACGCAGTATTTT.